The source of this T cell receptor (beta chain) is a study of response to subunit inactivated influenza vaccine. TCRdb re-derived calls from the RT-PCR reads in MiXCR, one entry per CDR3 protein. The sample holds hundreds of thousands of distinct CDR3 sequences; around 25% are singletons and the top ten take 1.5% to 2%. General study points: Each seasonal influenza vaccination, the authors suggested, recruits few new T cells.

For this clonotype: Its target is unknown.

This CDR3 contains 16 residues. V shed 0 bases, J shed 8 bases, and the junction held 16 bases outside the gene matches. Germline V gene lookup returns CDR1 SQVTM and CDR2 ANQGSEA. The clonotype comes from a man aged 45 to 65 who received an inactivated influenza vaccine. The chain recombines TRBV29-1 with TRBJ2-7, with TRBD1 identical over 7 bases. The material was CD4+ T cells sorted from PBMCs, obtained more than 4 days after vaccination. The CDR3 bases are TGCAGCGTTGAAGACGGAACCCGGGACAGCACCCACAAGCAGTACTTC. This codes for CSVEDGTRDSTHKQYF.